This TCR beta chain comes out of a study of CD4+ T cells in melanoma. Assay used: immunoSEQ multiplex PCR; TCRdb lists only in-frame clones, some missing. The repertoire has some 110,000 clones, 80% to 95% of them found once; the top ten carry 3.3%. Trimming took 3 bases from V and 5 from J; bases not matched to a gene: 5. CDR3 length: 14 amino acids. CDR1 is KGHSH and CDR2 is LQKENI in the germline V gene. Notes on the study in general: Neoantigen-specific CD4+ T cells in melanoma reportedly had diverse differentiation states. A reported correlation linked neoantigen-specific CD4+ T cells to CD8+, macrophage and B cell function.

To note about this clone: Its matching antigen is unknown.

The sequenced sample consisted of peripheral blood. The chain combines TRBV18 with TRBJ2-3, with 7 positions matching TRBD1. The TCR was taken from a human donor with melanoma. CDR3 in amino acids: CASSPRTGEDTQYF. The CDR3 bases are TGTGCCAGCTCACCCCGGACAGGTGAAGATACGCAGTATTTT.